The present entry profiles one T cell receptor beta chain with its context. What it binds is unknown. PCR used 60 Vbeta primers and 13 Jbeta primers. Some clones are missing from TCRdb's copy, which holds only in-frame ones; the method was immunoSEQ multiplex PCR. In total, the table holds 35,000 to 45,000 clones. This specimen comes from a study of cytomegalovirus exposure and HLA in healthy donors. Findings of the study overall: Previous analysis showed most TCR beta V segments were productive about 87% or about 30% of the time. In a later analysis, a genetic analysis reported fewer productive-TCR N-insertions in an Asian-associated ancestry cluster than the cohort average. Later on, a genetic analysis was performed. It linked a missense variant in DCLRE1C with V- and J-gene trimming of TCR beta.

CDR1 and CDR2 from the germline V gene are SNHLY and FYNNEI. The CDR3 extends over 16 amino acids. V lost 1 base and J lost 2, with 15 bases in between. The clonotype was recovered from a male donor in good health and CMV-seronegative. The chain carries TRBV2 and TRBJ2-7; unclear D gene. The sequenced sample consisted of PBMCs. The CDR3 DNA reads TGTGCCAGCAGTGAAGACCCTCGGCAGCGAACCTACGAGCAGTACTTC. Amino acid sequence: CASSEDPRQRTYEQYF.